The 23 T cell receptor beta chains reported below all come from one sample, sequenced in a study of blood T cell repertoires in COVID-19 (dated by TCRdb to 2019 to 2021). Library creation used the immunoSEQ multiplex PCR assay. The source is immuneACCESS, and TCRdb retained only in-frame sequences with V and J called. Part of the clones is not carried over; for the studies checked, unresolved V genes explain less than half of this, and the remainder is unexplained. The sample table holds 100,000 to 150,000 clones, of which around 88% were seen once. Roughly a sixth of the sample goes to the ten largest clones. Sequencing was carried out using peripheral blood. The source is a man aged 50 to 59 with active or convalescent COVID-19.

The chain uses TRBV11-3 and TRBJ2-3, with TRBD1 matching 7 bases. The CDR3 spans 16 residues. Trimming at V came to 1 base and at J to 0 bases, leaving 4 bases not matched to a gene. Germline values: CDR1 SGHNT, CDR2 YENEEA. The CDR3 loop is CASSLGTGSSTDTQYF. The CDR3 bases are TGTGCCAGCAGCTTAGGGACAGGTTCTAGCACAGATACGCAGTATTTT. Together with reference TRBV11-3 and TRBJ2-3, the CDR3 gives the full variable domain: EAGVVQSPRYKIIEKKQPVAFWCNPISGHNTLYWYLQNLGQGPELLIRYENEEAVDDSQLPKDRFSAERLKGVDSTLKIQPAELGDSAVYLCASSLGTGSSTDTQYFGPGTRLTVL.

The CDR3 spells CASSLPGEGAYEQYF. The CDR3, as DNA: TGTGCCAGCAGTTTACCAGGTGAAGGGGCCTACGAGCAGTACTTC. The chain joins TRBV28 to TRBJ2-7; D perhaps matches TRBD1 (5 bases). The CDR3 has 15 residues. CDR1 MDHEN and CDR2 SYDVKM come from the germline V gene. Trimming removed 2 bases from V and 2 bases from J, with 13 bases in between. Full variable domain (remainder filled in from reference TRBV28 and TRBJ2-7): DVKVTQSSRYLVKRTGEKVFLECVQDMDHENMFWYRQDPGLGLRLIYFSYDVKMKEKGDIPEGYSVSREKKERFSLILESASTNQTSMYLCASSLPGEGAYEQYFGPGTRLTVT.

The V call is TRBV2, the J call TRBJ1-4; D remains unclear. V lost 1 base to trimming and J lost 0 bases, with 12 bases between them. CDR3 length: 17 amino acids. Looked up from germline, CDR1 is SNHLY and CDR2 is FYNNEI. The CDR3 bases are TGTGCCAGCAGTGAAGGAGAGGGCCCCTCAACTAATGAAAAACTGTTTTTT. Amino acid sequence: CASSEGEGPSTNEKLFF.

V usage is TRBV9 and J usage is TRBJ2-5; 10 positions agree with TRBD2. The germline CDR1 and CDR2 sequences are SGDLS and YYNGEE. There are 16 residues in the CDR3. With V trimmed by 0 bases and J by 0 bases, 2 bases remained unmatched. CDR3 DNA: TGTGCCAGCAGCGTAGAAGCGGGGGGGTACCAAGAGACCCAGTACTTC. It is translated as CASSVEAGGYQETQYF. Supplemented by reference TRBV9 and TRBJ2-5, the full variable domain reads DSGVTQTPKHLITATGQRVTLRCSPRSGDLSVYWYQQSLDQGLQFLIQYYNGEERAKGNILERFSAQQFPDLHSELNLSSLELGDSALYFCASSVEAGGYQETQYFGPGTRLLVL.

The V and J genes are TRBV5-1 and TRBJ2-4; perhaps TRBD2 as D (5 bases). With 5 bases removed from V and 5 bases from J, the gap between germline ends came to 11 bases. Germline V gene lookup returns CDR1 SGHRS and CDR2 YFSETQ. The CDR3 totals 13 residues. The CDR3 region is CASSNPRENIQYF. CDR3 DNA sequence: TGCGCCAGCAGTAACCCGAGGGAAAACATTCAGTACTTC.

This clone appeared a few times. The CDR3 loop reads CASSYQGADVADTQYF. CDR3 DNA sequence: TGCGCCAGCAGCTATCAGGGGGCGGACGTTGCAGATACGCAGTATTTT. V usage is TRBV5-1 and J usage is TRBJ2-3, with TRBD1 matching over 8 bases. CDR3 length: 16 residues. Trimming took 3 bases from V and 4 from J; bases not matched to a gene: 10. Germline CDR1 SGHRS, CDR2 YFSETQ. The full variable domain, rest sourced from reference TRBV5-1 and TRBJ2-3, is KAGVTQTPRYLIKTRGQQVTLSCSPISGHRSVSWYQQTPGQGLQFLFEYFSETQRNKGNFPGRFSGRQFSNSRSEMNVSTLELGDSALYLCASSYQGADVADTQYFGPGTRLTVL.

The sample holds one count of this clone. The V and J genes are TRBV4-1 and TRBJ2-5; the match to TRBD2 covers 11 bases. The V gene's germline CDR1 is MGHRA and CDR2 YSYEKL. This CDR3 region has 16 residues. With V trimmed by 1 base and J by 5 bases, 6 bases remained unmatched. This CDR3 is CASSQVGLAGSETQYF. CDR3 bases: TGCGCCAGCAGCCAAGTCGGACTAGCGGGCTCGGAGACCCAGTACTTC.

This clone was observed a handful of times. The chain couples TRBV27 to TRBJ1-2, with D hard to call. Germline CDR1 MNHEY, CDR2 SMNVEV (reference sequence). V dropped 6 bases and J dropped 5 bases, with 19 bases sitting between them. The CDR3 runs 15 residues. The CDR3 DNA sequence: TGTGCCAGCAGCTTCGGGTCTCCGGCGGTATATGGCTACACCTTC. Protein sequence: CASSFGSPAVYGYTF.

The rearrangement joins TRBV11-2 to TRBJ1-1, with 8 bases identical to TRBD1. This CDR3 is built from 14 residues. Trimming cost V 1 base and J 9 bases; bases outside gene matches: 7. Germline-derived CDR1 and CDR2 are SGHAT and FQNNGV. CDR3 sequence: CASSLGAGDRKAFF. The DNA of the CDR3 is TGTGCCAGCAGCTTAGGGGCCGGGGACAGGAAAGCTTTCTTT.

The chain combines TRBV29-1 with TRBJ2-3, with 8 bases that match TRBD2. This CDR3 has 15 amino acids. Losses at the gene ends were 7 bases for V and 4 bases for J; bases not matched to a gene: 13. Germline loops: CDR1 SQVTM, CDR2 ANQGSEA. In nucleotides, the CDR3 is TGCAGCGCCAGTCGTATCGGGGGGGGTGCAGATACGCAGTATTTT. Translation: CSASRIGGGADTQYF.

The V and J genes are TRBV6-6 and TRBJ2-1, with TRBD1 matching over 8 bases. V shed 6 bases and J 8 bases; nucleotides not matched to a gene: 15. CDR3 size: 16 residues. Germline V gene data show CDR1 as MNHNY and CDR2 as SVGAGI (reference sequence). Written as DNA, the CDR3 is TGTGCCAGCAGACACGGGACAGGCCAGTTATTTGATGAGCAGTTCTTC. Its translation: CASRHGTGQLFDEQFF.

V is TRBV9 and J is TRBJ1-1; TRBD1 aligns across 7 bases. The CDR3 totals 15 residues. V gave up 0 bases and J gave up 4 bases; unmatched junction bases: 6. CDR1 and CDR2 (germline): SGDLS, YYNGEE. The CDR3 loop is CASSVGTGDRTEAFF. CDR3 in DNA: TGTGCCAGCAGCGTAGGGACAGGTGATCGCACTGAAGCTTTCTTT.

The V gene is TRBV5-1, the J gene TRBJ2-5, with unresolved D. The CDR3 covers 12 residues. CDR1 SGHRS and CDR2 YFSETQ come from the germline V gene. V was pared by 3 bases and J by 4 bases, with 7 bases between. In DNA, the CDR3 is TGCGCCAGCAGCTACACGTCAGAGACCCAGTACTTC. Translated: CASSYTSETQYF.

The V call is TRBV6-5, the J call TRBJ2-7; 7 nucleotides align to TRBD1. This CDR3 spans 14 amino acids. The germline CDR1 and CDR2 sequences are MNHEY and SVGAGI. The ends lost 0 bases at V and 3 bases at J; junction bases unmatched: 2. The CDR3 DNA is TGTGCCAGCAGTTACTCCGGGACAGACTACGAGCAGTACTTC. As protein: CASSYSGTDYEQYF.

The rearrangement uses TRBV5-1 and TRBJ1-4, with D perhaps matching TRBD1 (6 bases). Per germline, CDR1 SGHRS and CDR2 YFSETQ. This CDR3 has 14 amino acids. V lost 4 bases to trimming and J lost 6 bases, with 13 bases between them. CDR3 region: CASSTQGTDEKLFF. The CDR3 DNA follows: TGCGCCAGCAGCACACAGGGTACCGATGAAAAACTGTTTTTT. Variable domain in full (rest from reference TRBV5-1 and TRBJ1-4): KAGVTQTPRYLIKTRGQQVTLSCSPISGHRSVSWYQQTPGQGLQFLFEYFSETQRNKGNFPGRFSGRQFSNSRSEMNVSTLELGDSALYLCASSTQGTDEKLFFGSGTQLSVL.

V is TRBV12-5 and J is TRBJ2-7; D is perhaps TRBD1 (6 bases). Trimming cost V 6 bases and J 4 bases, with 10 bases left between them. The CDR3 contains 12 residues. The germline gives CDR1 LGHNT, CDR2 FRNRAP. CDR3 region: CASGTRGYEQYF. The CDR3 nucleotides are TGTGCTAGTGGCACCAGGGGTTACGAGCAGTACTTC.

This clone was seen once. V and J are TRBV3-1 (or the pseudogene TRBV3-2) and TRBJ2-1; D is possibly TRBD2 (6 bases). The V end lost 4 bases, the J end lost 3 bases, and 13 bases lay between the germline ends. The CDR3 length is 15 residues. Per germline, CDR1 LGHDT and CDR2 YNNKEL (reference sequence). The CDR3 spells CASSPGTGDYNEQFF. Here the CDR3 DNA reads TGTGCCAGCAGCCCCGGGACTGGGGACTACAATGAGCAGTTCTTC.

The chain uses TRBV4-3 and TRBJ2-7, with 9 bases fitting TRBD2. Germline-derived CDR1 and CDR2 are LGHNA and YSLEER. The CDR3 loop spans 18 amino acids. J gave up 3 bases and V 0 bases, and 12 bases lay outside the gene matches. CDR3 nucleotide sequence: TGCGCCAGCAGCCAAGATACACCAGCGGGGGGCCTACACTACGAGCAGTACTTC. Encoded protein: CASSQDTPAGGLHYEQYF.

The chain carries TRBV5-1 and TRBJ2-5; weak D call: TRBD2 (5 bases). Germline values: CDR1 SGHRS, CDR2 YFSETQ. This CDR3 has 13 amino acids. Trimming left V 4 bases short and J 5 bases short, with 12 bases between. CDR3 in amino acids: CASSQALGETQYF. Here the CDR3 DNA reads TGCGCCAGCAGCCAAGCACTAGGGGAGACCCAGTACTTC. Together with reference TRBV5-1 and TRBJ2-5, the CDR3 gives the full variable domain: KAGVTQTPRYLIKTRGQQVTLSCSPISGHRSVSWYQQTPGQGLQFLFEYFSETQRNKGNFPGRFSGRQFSNSRSEMNVSTLELGDSALYLCASSQALGETQYFGPGTRLLVL.

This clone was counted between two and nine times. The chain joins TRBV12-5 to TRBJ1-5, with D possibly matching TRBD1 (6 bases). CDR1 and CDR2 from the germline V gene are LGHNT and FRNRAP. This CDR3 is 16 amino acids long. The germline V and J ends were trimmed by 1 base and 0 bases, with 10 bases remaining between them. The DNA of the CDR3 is TGTGCTAGTGGTTTGGGCACAGGGACTAGCAATCAGCCCCAGCATTTT. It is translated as CASGLGTGTSNQPQHF.

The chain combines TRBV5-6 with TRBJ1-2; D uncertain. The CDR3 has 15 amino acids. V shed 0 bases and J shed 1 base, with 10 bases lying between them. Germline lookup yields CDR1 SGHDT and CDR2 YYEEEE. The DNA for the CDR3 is TGTGCCAGCAGCTTGGGGCAGTTCCTTAACTATGGCTACACCTTC. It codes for CASSLGQFLNYGYTF.

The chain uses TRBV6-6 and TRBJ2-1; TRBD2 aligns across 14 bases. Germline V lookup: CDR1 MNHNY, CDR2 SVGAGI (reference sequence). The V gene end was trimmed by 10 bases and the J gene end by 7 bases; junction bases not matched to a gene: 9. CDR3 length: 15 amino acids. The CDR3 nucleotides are TGTGCCACTGGTGGAGGGACTAGCGGGGGTAATGAGCAGTTCTTC. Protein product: CATGGGTSGGNEQFF.

The CDR3 is CASTGGNTEAFF. The CDR3 region has the DNA TGTGCCAGCACGGGAGGGAACACTGAAGCTTTCTTT. V gene TRBV6-5 combines with J gene TRBJ1-1; D is unclear. CDR1 is MNHEY and CDR2 is SVGAGI in the germline V gene. The CDR3 contains 12 residues. V dropped 7 bases and J dropped 1 base, with 7 bases sitting between them.